This T cell receptor (beta chain) comes out of a study of CD8 T cells in ankylosing spondylitis. General study findings and limits: Disease-linked clones, CD8+, were relatively rare in peripheral blood. Reportedly, disease-linked clones are significantly enriched in ankylosing spondylitis patients' matched synovial fluid. Earlier literature documents some of the motif variants in reactive arthritis synovial fluid and blood.

A quantitative 5'-RACE method, one with molecular barcodes, was used to make TCR beta libraries. TCRdb redid the calling of the 5' RACE reads with MiXCR, one entry per CDR3 protein. Among 200,000 to 250,000 distinct CDR3 sequences, roughly 25% were seen once, and the ten largest hold 6.6%. This clonotype was picked up many times. Its target is not known. The CDR3 is 15 amino acids. Germline CDR1 reads MNHEY; CDR2 reads SVGAGI. V was clipped by 0 bases and J by 7 bases; unmatched bases: 6. The sequence came from a male donor with ankylosing spondylitis or in good health (not recorded which). This chain uses TRBV6-5 with TRBJ1-5; 7 bases agree with TRBD1. The sample consisted of blood, either unsorted or a sorted T cell fraction (not recorded which). In DNA, the CDR3 is TGTGCCAGCAGTTACTCGTACAGGGGAATACAGCCCCAGCATTTT. Protein: CASSYSYRGIQPQHF.